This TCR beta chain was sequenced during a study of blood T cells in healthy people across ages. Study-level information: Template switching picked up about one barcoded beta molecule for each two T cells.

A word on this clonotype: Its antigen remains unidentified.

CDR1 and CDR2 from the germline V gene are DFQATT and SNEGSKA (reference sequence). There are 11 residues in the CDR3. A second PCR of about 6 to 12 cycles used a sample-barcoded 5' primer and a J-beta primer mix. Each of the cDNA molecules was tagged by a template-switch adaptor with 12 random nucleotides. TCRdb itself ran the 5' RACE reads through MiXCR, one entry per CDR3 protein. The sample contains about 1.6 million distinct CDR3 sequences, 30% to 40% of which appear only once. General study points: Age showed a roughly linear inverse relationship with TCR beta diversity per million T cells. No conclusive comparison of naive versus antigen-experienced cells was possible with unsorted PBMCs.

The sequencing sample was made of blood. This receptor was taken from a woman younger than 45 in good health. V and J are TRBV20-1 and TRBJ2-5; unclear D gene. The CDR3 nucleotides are TGCAGAGCTTTTGATGAGGAGACCCAGTACTTC. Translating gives CRAFDEETQYF.